This T cell receptor (beta chain) was captured by sequencing in a study of T cells in Graves' hyperthyroidism and ophthalmopathy. Trimming cost V 0 bases and J 3 bases, with 9 bases left between them. CDR3 length: 15 residues. Germline CDR1 is SGHVS and CDR2 is FQNEAQ. Amplified TCR beta CDR3 regions derived from RNA transcripts. The study used the HTBI primer set for a first-round RT-PCR of the TCR CDR3. TCRdb itself ran the multiplex PCR reads through MiXCR, one entry per CDR3 protein. The sample comprises hundreds of thousands of distinct CDR3 sequences, around 39% of which are singletons, and 7.5% to 9.5% rests with the top ten. Graves' hyperthyroidism without ophthalmopathy progression within 18 months was termed stable. Thyroid ultrasound and orbital computed tomography, with clinical symptoms and serum thyroxine and TRAb, informed diagnoses. It was 10 ml of fresh peripheral blood that supplied the PBMCs.

This clonotype showed up many times. The sequence was collected from a man younger than 30 with Graves' hyperthyroidism. The chain combines TRBV7-8 with TRBJ1-5, with unresolved D. The sequenced material came from blood. The CDR3 nucleotides read TGTGCCAGCAGCTTAGCGCAGGCAGACAATCAGCCCCAGCATTTT. This sequence encodes CASSLAQADNQPQHF.